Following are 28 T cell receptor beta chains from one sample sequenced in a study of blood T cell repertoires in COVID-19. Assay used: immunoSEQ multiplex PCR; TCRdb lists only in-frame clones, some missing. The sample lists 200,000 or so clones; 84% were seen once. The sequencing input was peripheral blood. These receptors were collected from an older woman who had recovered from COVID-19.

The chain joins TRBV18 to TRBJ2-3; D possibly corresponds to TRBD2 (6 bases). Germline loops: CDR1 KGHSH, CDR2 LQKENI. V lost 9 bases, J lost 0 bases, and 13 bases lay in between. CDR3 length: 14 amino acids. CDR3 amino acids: CARPAGTSTDTQYF. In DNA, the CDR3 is TGTGCCAGACCGGCCGGGACTAGCACAGATACGCAGTATTTT.

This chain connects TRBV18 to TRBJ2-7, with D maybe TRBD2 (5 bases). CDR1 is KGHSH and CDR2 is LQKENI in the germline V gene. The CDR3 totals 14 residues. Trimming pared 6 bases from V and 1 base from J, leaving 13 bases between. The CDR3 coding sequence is TGTGCCAGCTCCCAGGAGGCAGCTTCCTACGAGCAGTACTTC. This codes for CASSQEAASYEQYF.

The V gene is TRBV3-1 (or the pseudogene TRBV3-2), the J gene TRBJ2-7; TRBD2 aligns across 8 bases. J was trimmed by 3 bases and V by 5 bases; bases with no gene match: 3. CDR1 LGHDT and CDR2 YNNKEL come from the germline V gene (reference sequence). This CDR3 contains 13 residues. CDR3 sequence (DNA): TGTGCCAGCAGCAGCGGGGGCGGCTACGAGCAGTACTTC. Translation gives CASSSGGGYEQYF.

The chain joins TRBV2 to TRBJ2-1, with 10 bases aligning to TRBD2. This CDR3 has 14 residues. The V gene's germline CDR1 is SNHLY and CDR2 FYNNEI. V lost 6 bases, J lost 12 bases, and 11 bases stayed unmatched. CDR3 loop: CASRELGPSGRQFF. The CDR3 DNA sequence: TGTGCCAGCAGGGAGCTCGGTCCTAGCGGGAGGCAGTTCTTC.

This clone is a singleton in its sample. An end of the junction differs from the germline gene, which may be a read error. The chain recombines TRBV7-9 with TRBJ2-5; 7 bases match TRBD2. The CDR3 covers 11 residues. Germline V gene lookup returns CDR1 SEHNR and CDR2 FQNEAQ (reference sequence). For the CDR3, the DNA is TGTGCCAGCAGCTCGCCGGGACTATCAGACTTC. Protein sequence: CASSSPGLSDF.

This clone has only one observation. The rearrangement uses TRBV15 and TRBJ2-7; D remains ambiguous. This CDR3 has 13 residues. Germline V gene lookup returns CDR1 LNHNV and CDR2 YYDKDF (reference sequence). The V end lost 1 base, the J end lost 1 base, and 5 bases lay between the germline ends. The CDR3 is CATSRVQSYEQYF. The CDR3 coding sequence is TGTGCCACCAGCAGAGTACAGTCCTACGAGCAGTACTTC. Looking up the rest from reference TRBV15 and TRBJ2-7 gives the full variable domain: DAMVIQNPRYQVTQFGKPVTLSCSQTLNHNVMYWYQQKSSQAPKLLFHYYDKDFNNEADTPDNFQSRRPNTSFCFLDIRSPGLGDTAMYLCATSRVQSYEQYFGPGTRLTVT.

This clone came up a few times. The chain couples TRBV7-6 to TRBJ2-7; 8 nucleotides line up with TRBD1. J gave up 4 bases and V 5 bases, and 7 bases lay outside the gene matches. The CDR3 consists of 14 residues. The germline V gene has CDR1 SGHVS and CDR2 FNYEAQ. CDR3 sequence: CASSGPGQAYEQYF. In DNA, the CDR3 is TGTGCCAGCAGCGGTCCGGGACAGGCTTACGAGCAGTACTTC.

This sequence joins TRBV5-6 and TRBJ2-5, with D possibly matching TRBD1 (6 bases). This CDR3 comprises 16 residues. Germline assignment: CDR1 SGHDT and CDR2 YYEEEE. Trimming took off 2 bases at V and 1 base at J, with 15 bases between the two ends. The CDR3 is CASSFRPRQAQETQYF. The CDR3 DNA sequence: TGTGCCAGCAGCTTTCGCCCCCGACAGGCCCAAGAGACCCAGTACTTC.

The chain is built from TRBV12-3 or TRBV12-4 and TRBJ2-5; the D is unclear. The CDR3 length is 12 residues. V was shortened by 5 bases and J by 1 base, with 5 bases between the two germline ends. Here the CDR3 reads CASSAVQETQYF. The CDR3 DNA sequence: TGTGCCAGCAGTGCGGTCCAAGAGACCCAGTACTTC.

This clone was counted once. The CDR3 DNA reads as TGTGCCAGCAGCCCTTGGACAGGGAGCTCCTACAATGAGCAGTTCTTC. This gives the protein CASSPWTGSSYNEQFF. The chain employs TRBV11-1 and TRBJ2-1; 8 positions agree with TRBD1. The CDR3 runs 16 residues. CDR1 and CDR2 (germline): SGHAT, FQDESV (reference sequence). J was trimmed by 0 bases and V by 5 bases; bases with no gene match: 6.

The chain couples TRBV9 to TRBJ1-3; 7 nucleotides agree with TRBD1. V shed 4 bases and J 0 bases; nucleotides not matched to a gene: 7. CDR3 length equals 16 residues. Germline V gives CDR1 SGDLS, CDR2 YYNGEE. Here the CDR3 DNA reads TGTGCCAGCAGCCCCGGGACAGTCGACTCTGGAAACACCATATATTTT. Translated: CASSPGTVDSGNTIYF.

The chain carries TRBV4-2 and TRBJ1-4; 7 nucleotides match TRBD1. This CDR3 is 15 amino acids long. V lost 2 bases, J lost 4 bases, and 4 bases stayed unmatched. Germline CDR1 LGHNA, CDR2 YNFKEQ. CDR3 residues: CASSQTGTDNEKLFF. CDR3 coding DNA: TGTGCCAGCAGCCAAACCGGGACAGATAATGAAAAACTGTTTTTT.

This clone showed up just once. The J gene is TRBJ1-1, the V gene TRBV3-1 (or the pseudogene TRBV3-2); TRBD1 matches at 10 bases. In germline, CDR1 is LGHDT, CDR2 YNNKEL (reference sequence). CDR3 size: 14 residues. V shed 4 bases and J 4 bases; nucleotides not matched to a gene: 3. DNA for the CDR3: TGTGCCAGCAGCCCGTGGACAGGGGGCACTGAAGCTTTCTTT. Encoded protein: CASSPWTGGTEAFF.

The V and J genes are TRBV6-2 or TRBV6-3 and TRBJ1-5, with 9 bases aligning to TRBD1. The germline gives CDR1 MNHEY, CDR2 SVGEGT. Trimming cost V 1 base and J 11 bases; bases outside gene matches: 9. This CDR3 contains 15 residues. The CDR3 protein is CASSYWGTGIVAQHF. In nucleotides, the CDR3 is TGTGCCAGCAGTTACTGGGGGACAGGGATTGTGGCCCAGCATTTT.

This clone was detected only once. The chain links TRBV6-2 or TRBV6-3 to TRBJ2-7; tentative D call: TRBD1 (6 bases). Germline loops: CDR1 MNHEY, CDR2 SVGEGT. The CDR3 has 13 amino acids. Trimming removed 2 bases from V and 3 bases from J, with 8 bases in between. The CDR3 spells CASSYTGNYEQYF. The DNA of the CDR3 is TGTGCCAGCAGTTACACAGGGAACTACGAGCAGTACTTC.

The CDR3 nucleotides are TGTGCCAGCAGTGACCCGAGGGCAGGGGGCGTAGATACGCAGTATTTT. It is translated as CASSDPRAGGVDTQYF. The chain recombines TRBV6-1 with TRBJ2-3, with 8 bases matching TRBD1. Germline CDR1 reads MNHNS; CDR2 reads SASEGT. There are 16 residues in the CDR3. V shed 3 bases and J 5 bases; nucleotides not matched to a gene: 10.

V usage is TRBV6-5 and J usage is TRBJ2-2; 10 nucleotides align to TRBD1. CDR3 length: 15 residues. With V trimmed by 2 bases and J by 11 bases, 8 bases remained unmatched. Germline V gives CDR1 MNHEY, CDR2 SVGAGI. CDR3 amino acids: CASSYGTGERVELFF. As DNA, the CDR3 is TGTGCCAGCAGTTACGGGACAGGGGAGAGAGTTGAGCTGTTTTTT.

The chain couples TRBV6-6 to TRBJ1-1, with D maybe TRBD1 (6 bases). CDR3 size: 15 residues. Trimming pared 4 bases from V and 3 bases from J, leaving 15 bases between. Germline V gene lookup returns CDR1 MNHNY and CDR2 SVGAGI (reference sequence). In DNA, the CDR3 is TGTGCCAGCAGTTTGAGGGGGGGCGCAGACACTGAAGCTTTCTTT. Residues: CASSLRGGADTEAFF.

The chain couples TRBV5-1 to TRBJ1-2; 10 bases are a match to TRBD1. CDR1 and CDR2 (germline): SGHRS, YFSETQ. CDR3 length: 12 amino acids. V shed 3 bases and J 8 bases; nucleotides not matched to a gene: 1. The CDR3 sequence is CASSWGQGGYTF. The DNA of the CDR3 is TGCGCCAGCAGCTGGGGACAGGGGGGCTACACCTTC. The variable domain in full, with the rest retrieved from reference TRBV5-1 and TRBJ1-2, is KAGVTQTPRYLIKTRGQQVTLSCSPISGHRSVSWYQQTPGQGLQFLFEYFSETQRNKGNFPGRFSGRQFSNSRSEMNVSTLELGDSALYLCASSWGQGGYTFGSGTRLTVV.

Written as DNA, the CDR3 is TGTGCCAGCACTGCGGCAACTAATGAAAAACTGTTTTTT. Its protein product is CASTAATNEKLFF. The rearrangement uses TRBV6-5 and TRBJ1-4; D uncertain. Germline CDR1 reads MNHEY; CDR2 reads SVGAGI. Between the trimmed V and J ends, which lost 7 bases and 0 bases, there was a span of 6 bases. CDR3 length equals 13 residues.

CDR3 DNA: TGTGCCACCAGCAGGGACCCTAGCGGGTCCTACAATGAGCAGTTCTTC. Translated: CATSRDPSGSYNEQFF. The chain joins TRBV15 to TRBJ2-1; 8 nucleotides line up with TRBD2. With 3 bases clipped from V and 1 base from J, the junction kept 5 bases outside the gene matches. The CDR3 covers 16 residues. CDR1 is LNHNV, CDR2 YYDKDF, per germline (reference sequence).

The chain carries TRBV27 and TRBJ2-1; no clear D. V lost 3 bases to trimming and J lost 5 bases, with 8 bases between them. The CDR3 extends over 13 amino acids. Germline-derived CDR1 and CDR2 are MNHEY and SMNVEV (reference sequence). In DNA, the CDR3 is TGTGCCAGCAGTTTTTTACAAAACAATGAGCAGTTCTTC. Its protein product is CASSFLQNNEQFF.

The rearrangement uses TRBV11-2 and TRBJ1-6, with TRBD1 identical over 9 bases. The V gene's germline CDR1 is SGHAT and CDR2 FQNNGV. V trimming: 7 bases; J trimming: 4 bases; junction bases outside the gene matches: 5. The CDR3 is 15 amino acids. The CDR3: CASKTGGGYNSPLHF. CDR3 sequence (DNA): TGTGCCAGCAAGACAGGGGGGGGGTATAATTCACCCCTCCACTTT.

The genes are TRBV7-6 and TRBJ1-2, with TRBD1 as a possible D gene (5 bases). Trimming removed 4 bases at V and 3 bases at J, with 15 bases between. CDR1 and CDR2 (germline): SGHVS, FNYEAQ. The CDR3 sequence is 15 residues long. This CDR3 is CASSSRQRGHYGYTF. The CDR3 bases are TGTGCCAGCAGCTCGAGACAGCGGGGTCACTATGGCTACACCTTC.

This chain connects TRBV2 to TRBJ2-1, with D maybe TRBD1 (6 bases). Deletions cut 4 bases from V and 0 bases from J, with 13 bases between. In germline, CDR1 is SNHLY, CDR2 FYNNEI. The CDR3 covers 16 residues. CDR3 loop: CASSVTDSRSYNEQFF. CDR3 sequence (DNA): TGTGCCAGCAGTGTTACGGACAGCCGCTCCTACAATGAGCAGTTCTTC.

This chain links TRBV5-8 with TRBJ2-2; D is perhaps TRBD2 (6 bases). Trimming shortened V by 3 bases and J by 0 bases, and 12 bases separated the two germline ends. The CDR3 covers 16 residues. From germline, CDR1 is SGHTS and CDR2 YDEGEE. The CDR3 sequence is CASSSGLFANTGELFF. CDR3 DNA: TGTGCCAGCAGCTCAGGACTATTCGCGAACACCGGGGAGCTGTTTTTT.

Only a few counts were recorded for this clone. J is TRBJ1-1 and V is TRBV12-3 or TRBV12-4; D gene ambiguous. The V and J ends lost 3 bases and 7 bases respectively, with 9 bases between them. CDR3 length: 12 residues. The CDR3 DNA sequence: TGTGCCAGCAGTTTGACCGGGAATGAAGCTTTCTTT. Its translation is CASSLTGNEAFF.

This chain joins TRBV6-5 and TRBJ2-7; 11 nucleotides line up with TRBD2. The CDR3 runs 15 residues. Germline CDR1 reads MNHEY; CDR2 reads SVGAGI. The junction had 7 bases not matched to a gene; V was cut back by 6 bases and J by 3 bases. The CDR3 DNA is TGTGCCAGCAGCGGTGAGACTAGCGGGGTCTACGAGCAGTACTTC. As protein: CASSGETSGVYEQYF.